The sequence of this T cell receptor (beta chain) was determined in a study of T cells in Graves' hyperthyroidism and ophthalmopathy (dated by TCRdb to about 2019). At the level of the whole study: Peripheral blood was collected at initial diagnosis, before any treatment. To identify distinguishing TCR V-J signatures, a discovery cohort of roughly 100 patients was used, comprising some 45 with Graves' ophthalmopathy and about 59 with stable Graves' hyperthyroidism. An independent validation cohort of some 18 hyperthyroidism patients and about 16 patients who later progressed to ophthalmopathy tested prospective prediction of ophthalmopathy. The 100 discovery patients were randomly split 7:3 into training and test sets. The study also compared thyroid tissue and blood T-cell repertoires from about six Graves' hyperthyroidism patients. After blood sampling, hyperthyroidism patients were treated with methimazole at a starting dose of 30 mg daily, and ophthalmopathy patients were treated with high-dose intravenous methylprednisolone. According to the paper, TCR Vbeta CDR3 sequencing was carried out on over 130 peripheral blood samples, which came from approximately 43 ophthalmopathy, around 74 hyperthyroidism and some 17 progressor patients. General findings and caveats noted by the study authors: Most expanded thyroid clonotypes (frequency above 0.001) were also detected in blood, suggesting blood repertoires may reflect thyroid immune responses. Sample size was not statistically predetermined, and investigators were not blinded to group allocation. In validation, progression to ophthalmopathy was predicted by the model with almost 71% sensitivity and 72.22% specificity, a median of about 6.4 months before onset. In cross-validation, a model built on a 13 V-J signature told ophthalmopathy apart from stable hyperthyroidism with 87.88% sensitivity and about 81% specificity, and in testing the same model reached 80%/75%.

V and J are trimmed by 2 bases and 2 bases, and the gene matches miss 1 base of the junction. The CDR1 and CDR2 encoded by the germline V gene are MNHNS and SASEGT. There are 14 amino acids in the CDR3, from cysteine to phenylalanine inclusive. The read is trimmed to its CDR3 DNA, 42 bases read in frame from base 1. The TCR beta CDR3 regions were amplified from the RNA transcripts. The TCR CDR3 was subjected to a first round of RT-PCR using the HTBI primer set and the Qiagen OneStep RT-PCR kit. The libraries were constructed in a second round of multiplex PCR and then size-selected and purified. Sequencing of the libraries was done on an Illumina HiSeq2000 using paired-end 100 bp reads. As for how the authors treated the data: Raw data were processed with SOAPnuke, discarding reads with adapters, uncalled bases, mean Phred below 15, or no exact constant-primer or identifier match. High-quality paired reads were merged with COPE v1.2.5, and unique nucleotide sequences were defined as clonotypes. Clonotypes were aligned to IMGT TRBV, TRBD and TRBJ reference segments using MiTCR v1.1. Only V-J combinations with frequency above 0.0001, covering about 99% of repertoires, were analysed. A TCS score was defined as the ratio between F50 (clonal expansion) and ExV (chaos), using BLOSUM62-based TCRdist between CDR3 peptides within each V-J. Welch's t-statistics and random forest reduced 514 V-J features to 10 to 15, which were used in a naive Bayes classifier (R e1071). The public reads were quality trimmed at Q25 with fastp and then assembled into clones with MiXCR by TCRdb, keeping productive beta chains. Each record represents a unique CDR3 protein, reported with the most common genes and DNA among its rows. TCRdb, not the original authors, processed these V and J calls. The sample data list around 300,000 distinct CDR3 sequences, and approximately 15% of these were observed just once. 34% of the sample belongs to the ten largest clones.

This clonotype was picked up many times. Its recognized antigen is unknown. Per-nucleotide qualities are absent, and no much larger clonotype sits a single base away. In the ophthalmopathy patients, disease was moderately to severely active, with a Clinical Activity Score of 3 or more, a NOSPECS grade of 4 or more, and a duration of less than 3 months. The study excluded patients with uncontrolled infections, other autoimmune diseases, pregnancy or lactation. Clinical symptoms, serum thyroxine and TRAb, thyroid ultrasound, and orbital computed tomography formed the basis for the diagnoses. PBMCs were isolated from 10 ml of fresh peripheral blood by Ficoll-Paque density gradient centrifugation. Total RNA was extracted with Trizol reagent, and quality was checked on an Agilent 2100 Bioanalyzer.

Recombination joined TRBV6-1 with TRBJ1-2; the junction holds 8 bases that match TRBD1. The sequencing input was blood. The TCR comes from a woman in her 40s with Graves' ophthalmopathy. The CDR3 here reads CASSEYRGNYGYTF. The nucleotide sequence is TGTGCCAGCAGTGAATACAGGGGGAACTATGGCTACACCTTC.